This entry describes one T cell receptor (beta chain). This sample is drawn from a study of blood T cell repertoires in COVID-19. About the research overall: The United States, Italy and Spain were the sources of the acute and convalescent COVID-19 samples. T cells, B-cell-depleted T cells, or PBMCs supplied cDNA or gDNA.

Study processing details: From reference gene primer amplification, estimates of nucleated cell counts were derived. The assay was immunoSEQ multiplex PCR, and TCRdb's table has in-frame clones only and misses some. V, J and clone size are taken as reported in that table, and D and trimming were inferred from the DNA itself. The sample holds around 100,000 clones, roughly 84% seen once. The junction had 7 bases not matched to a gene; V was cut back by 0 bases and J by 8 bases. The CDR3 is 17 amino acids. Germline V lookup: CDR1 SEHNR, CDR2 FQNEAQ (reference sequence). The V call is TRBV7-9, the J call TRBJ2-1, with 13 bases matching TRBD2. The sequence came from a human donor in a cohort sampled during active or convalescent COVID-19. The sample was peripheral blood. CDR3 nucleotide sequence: TGTGCCAGCAGCTTAGCTTACTCCACTAGCGGGGGGGATGAGCAGTTCTTC. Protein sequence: CASSLAYSTSGGDEQFF.